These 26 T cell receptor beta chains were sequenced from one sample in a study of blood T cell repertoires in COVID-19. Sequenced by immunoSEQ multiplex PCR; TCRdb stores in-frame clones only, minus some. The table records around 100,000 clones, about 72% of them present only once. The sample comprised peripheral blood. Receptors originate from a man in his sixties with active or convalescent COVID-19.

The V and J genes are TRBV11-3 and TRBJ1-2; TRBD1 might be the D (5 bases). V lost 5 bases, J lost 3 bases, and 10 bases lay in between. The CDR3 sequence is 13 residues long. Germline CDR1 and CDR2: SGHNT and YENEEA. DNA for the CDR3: TGTGCCAGCAGCCCCCAGGGCGACTATGGCTACACCTTC. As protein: CASSPQGDYGYTF.

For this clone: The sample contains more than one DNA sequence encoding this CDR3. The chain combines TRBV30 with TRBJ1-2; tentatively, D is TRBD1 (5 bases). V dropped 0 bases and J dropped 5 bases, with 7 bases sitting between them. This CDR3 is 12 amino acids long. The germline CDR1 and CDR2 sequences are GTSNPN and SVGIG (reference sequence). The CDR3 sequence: CAWSVRGYGYTF. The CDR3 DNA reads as TGTGCCTGGAGTGTAAGGGGATATGGCTACACCTTC.

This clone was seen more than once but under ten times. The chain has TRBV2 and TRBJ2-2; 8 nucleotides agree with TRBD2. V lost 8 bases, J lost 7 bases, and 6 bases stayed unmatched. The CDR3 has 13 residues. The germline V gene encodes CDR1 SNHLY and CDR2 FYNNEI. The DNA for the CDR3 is TGTGCCAGCTCCGGGAGGGCCGTCGGGGAGCTGTTTTTT. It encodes CASSGRAVGELFF.

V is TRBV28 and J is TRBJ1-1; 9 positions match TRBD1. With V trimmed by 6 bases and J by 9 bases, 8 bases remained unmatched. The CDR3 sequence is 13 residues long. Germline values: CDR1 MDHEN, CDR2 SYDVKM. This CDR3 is CASRFNRGQKAFF. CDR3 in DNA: TGTGCCAGCAGATTTAACAGGGGGCAAAAAGCTTTCTTT.

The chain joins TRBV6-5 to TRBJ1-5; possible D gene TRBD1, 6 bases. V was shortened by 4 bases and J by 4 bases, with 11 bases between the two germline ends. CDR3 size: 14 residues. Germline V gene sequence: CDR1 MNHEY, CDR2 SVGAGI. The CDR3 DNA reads TGTGCCAGCAGTTCGGGACAAAGAAATCAGCCCCAGCATTTT. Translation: CASSSGQRNQPQHF.

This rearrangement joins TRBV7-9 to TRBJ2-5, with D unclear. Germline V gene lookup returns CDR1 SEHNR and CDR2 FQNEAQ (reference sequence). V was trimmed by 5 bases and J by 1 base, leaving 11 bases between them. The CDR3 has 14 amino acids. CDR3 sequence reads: CASSLSISQETQYF. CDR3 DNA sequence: TGTGCCAGCAGCCTAAGCATTAGCCAAGAGACCCAGTACTTC.

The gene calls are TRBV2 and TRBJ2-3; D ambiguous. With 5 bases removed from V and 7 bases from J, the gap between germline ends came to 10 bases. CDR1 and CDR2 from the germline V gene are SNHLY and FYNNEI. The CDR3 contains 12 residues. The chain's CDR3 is CASSLLSNTQYF. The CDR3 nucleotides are TGTGCCAGCAGTTTGCTATCAAATACGCAGTATTTT.

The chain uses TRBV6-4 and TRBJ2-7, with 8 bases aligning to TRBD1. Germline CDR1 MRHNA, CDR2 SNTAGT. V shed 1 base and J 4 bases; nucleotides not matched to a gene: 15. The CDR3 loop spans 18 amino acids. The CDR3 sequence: CASSDLVRTGHSPYEQYV. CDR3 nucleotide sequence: TGTGCCAGCAGTGACTTAGTCCGGACAGGGCATAGCCCTTACGAGCAGTACGTC.

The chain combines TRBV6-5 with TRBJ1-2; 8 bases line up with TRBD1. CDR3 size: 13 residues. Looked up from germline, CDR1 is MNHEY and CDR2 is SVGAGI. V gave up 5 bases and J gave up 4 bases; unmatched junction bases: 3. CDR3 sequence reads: CASSPDRGYGYTF. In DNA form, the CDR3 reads TGTGCCAGCAGTCCTGACAGGGGCTATGGCTACACCTTC.

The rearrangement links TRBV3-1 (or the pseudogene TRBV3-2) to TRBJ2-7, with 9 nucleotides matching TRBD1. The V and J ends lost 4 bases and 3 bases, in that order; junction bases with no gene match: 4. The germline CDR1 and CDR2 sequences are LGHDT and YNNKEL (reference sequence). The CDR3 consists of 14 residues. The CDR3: CASSLRDRVYEQYF. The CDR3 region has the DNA TGTGCCAGCAGCCTCCGGGACAGGGTCTACGAGCAGTACTTC.

Here the CDR3 DNA reads TGCGCCAGCAGCTTGGTTGAGAGGGGGCTCGCAGATACGCAGTATTTT. As protein: CASSLVERGLADTQYF. The chain joins TRBV5-1 to TRBJ2-3, with 7 bases fitting TRBD1. J lost 4 bases, V lost 0 bases, and 8 bases had no gene match. The CDR3 is 16 residues long. Germline V gene data show CDR1 as SGHRS and CDR2 as YFSETQ.

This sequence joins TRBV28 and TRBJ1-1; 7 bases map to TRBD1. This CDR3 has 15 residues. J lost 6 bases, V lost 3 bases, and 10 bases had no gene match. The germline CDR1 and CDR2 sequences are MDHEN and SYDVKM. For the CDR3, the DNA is TGTGCCAGCAGTTTTTTAAAGGGGGCGGTCGCTGAAGCTTTCTTT. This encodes CASSFLKGAVAEAFF. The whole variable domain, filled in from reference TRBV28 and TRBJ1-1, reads DVKVTQSSRYLVKRTGEKVFLECVQDMDHENMFWYRQDPGLGLRLIYFSYDVKMKEKGDIPEGYSVSREKKERFSLILESASTNQTSMYLCASSFLKGAVAEAFFGQGTRLTVV.

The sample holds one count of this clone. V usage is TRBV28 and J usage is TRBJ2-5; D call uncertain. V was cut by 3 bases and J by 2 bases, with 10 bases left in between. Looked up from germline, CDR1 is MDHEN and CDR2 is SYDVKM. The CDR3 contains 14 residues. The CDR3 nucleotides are TGTGCCAGCAGTTTTGGGCAGCCTCAAGAGACCCAGTACTTC. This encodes CASSFGQPQETQYF.

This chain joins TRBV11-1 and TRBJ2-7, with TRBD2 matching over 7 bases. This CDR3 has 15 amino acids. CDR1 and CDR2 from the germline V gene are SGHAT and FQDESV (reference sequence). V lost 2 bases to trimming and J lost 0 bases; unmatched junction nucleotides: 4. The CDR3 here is CASSLQSGTSYEQYF. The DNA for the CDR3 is TGTGCCAGCAGCTTACAGAGCGGGACCTCCTACGAGCAGTACTTC.

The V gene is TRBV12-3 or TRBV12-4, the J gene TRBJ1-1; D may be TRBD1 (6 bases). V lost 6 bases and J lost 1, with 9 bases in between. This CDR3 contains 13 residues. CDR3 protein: CASSPGQNTEAFF. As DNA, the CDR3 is TGTGCCAGCAGCCCGGGACAGAACACTGAAGCTTTCTTT.

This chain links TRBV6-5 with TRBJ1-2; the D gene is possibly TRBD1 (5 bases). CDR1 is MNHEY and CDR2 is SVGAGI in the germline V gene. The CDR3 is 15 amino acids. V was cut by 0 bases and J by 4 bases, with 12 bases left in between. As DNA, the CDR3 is TGTGCCAGCAGTTACTCCCCGACAGCGCCCTATGGCTACACCTTC. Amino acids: CASSYSPTAPYGYTF.

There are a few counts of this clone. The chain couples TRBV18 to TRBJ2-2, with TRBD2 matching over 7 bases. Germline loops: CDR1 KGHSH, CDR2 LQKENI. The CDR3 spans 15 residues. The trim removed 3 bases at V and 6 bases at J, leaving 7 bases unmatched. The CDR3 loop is CASSPGLVLAGELFF. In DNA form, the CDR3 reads TGTGCCAGCTCACCCGGACTAGTGTTGGCCGGGGAGCTGTTTTTT. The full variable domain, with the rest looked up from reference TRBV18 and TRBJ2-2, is NAGVMQNPRHLVRRRGQEARLRCSPMKGHSHVYWYRQLPEEGLKFMVYLQKENIIDESGMPKERFSAEFPKEGPSILRIQQVVRGDSAAYFCASSPGLVLAGELFFGEGSRLTVL.

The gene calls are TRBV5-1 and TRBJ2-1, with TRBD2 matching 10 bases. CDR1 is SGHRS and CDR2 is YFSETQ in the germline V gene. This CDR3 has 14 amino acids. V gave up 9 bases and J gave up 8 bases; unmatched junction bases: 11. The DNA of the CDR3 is TGCGCCACCAAACGCCTAGCGGGAGTGGATGAGCAGTTCTTC. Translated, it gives CATKRLAGVDEQFF.

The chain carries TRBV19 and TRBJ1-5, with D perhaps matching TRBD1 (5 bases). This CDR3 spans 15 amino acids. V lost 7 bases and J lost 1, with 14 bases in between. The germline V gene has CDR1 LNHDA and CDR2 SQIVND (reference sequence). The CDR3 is CASTFGGMSNQPQHF. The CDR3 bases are TGTGCCAGTACCTTTGGGGGGATGAGCAATCAGCCCCAGCATTTT.

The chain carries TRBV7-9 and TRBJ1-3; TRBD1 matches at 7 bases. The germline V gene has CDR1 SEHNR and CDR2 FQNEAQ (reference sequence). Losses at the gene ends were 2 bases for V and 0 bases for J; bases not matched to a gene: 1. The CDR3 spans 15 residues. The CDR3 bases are TGTGCCAGCAGCTTACAGGGGGGCTCTGGAAACACCATATATTTT. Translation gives CASSLQGGSGNTIYF.

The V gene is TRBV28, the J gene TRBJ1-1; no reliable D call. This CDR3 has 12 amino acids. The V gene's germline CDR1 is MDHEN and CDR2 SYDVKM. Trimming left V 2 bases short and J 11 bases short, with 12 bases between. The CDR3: CASSLRSGEAFF. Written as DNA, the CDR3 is TGTGCCAGCAGTTTAAGGAGTGGAGAGGCTTTCTTT.

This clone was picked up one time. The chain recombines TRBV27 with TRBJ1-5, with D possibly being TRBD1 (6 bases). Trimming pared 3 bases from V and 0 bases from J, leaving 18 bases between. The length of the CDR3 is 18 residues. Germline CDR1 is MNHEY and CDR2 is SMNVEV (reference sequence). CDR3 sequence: CASSLVFGGATSNQPQHF. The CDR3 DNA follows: TGTGCCAGCAGTTTGGTTTTTGGGGGGGCGACTAGCAATCAGCCCCAGCATTTT.

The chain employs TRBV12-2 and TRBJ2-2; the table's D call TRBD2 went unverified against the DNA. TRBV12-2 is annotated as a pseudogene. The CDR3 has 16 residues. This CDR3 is CASRSGLVEVTGELFF. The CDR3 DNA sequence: TGTGCAAGTCGCTCCGGGTTAGTCGAGGTCACCGGGGAGCTGTTTTTT.

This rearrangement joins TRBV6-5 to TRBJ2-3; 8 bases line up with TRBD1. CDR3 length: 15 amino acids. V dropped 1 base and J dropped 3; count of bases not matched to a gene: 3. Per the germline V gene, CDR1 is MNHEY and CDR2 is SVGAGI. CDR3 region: CASSYFGQGTDTQYF. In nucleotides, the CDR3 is TGTGCCAGCAGTTACTTCGGACAGGGAACAGATACGCAGTATTTT.

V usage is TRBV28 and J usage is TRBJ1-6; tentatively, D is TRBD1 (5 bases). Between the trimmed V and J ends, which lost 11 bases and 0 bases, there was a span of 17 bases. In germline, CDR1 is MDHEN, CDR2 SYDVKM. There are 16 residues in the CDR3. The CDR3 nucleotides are TGTGCCGTCAAGAGTAGGCAGGGCTCCTATAATTCACCCCTCCACTTT. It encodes CAVKSRQGSYNSPLHF.

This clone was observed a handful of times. This chain's CDR3 is CASSSVQGHQPQHF. CDR3 DNA: TGTGCCAGCAGTTCGGTACAGGGGCATCAGCCCCAGCATTTT. The gene calls are TRBV6-5 and TRBJ1-5; 7 nucleotides agree with TRBD1. The J segment lost 5 bases and the V segment lost 4 bases, leaving 5 bases of the junction unmatched. The V gene's germline CDR1 is MNHEY and CDR2 SVGAGI. The CDR3 sequence is 14 residues long.